This T cell receptor beta chain is from a study of cytomegalovirus exposure and HLA in healthy donors. Study-wide results and limits: Published work reported that the classifier diagnosed cytomegalovirus status with high specificity and sensitivity.

It was with 60 Vbeta and 13 Jbeta primers that the PCR ran. TCRdb keeps only in-frame clones here, not all; method: immunoSEQ multiplex PCR. The sample consists of approximately 180,000 clones, about four fifths of them appearing once. Comments on this clone: Its antigen remains unknown.

This CDR3 comprises 16 residues. Germline V gives CDR1 PRHDT, CDR2 FYEKMQ (reference sequence). V lost 6 bases, J lost 6 bases, and 23 bases lay in between. The sample comprised PBMCs. This chain joins TRBV13 and TRBJ1-1; D is unresolved. The receptor was isolated from a male donor in good health and CMV-seronegative. The CDR3 nucleotides are TGTGCCAGCAGGTCTTGGTGGACGAGTGGCGGGGCTGAAGCTTTCTTT. Its translation is CASRSWWTSGGAEAFF.